The TCR beta chain under discussion was sequenced for a study of shared clonotypes between healthy human individuals. Only CD45RO-negative cells positively selected for CCR7 counted as naive CD8 cells, so terminally differentiated effector memory CD45RA+ cells were excluded. Libraries were prepared by immunoSEQ multiplex PCR; TCRdb keeps only in-frame clonotypes and omits some of them. Of about 2.1 million clones detected, about 93% appear once; the ten largest clones hold over 1.5%. J gave up 4 bases and V 5 bases, and 11 bases lay outside the gene matches. Germline loops: CDR1 SGHKS, CDR2 YYEKEE (reference sequence). CDR3 length: 15 residues.

Material: naive CD8+ T cells from PBMCs. This chain links TRBV5-5 with TRBJ1-2; TRBD1 agrees at 7 bases. The receptor was isolated from a man aged 18 to 29 in good health. Some clones in this sample may be carry-over from other donors' samples. The CDR3, as DNA: TGTGCCAGCAGTTCCCTACCGGGACAGATCTATGGCTACACCTTC. Translated: CASSSLPGQIYGYTF. The whole variable domain, filled in from reference TRBV5-5 and TRBJ1-2, reads DAGVTQSPTHLIKTRGQQVTLRCSPISGHKSVSWYQQVLGQGPQFIFQYYEKEERGRGNFPDRFSARQFPNYSSELNVNALLLGDSALYLCASSSLPGQIYGYTFGSGTRLTVV.